Each of the 15 T cell receptor beta chains below was sequenced from the same sample in a study of response to subunit inactivated influenza vaccine. TCRdb re-analysed the RT-PCR reads in MiXCR, keeping a single row per CDR3 protein. The sample includes over 400,000 distinct CDR3 sequences, about 10% of them seen just once. This specimen was PBMCs from blood, taken 40 to 50 days after vaccination. These receptors originate from a man aged 50-60 years who received an inactivated influenza vaccine.

This clonotype was seen repeatedly, ten times or more. This chain links TRBV5-1 with TRBJ2-1; 11 bases line up with TRBD2. The germline V gene encodes CDR1 SGHRS and CDR2 YFSETQ. V trimming: 1 base; J trimming: 5 bases; junction bases outside the gene matches: 8. The CDR3 sequence is 17 residues long. The CDR3 DNA is TGCGCCAGCAGCTTGCGTCAACTAGCGGGAGTTAACAATGAGCAGTTCTTC. This translates into CASSLRQLAGVNNEQFF.

The rearrangement joins TRBV12-3 or TRBV12-4 to TRBJ2-3; TRBD2 matches at 13 bases. CDR3 length equals 16 residues. Trimming at V came to 5 bases and at J to 5 bases, leaving 7 bases not matched to a gene. Written as DNA, the CDR3 is TGTGCCAGCAGTATGACTAGCGGGGGGTACGGAGATACGCAGTATTTT. Protein: CASSMTSGGYGDTQYF.

This clonotype has a count of ten or more. This chain links TRBV29-1 with TRBJ2-7; 9 bases line up with TRBD2. Germline V gene lookup returns CDR1 SQVTM and CDR2 ANQGSEA. The junction had 5 bases not matched to a gene; V was cut back by 2 bases and J by 0 bases. The CDR3 totals 15 residues. The CDR3 protein is CSVELRLAASYEQYF. The CDR3 DNA reads TGCAGCGTTGAATTACGACTAGCGGCCTCCTACGAGCAGTACTTC.

This sequence joins TRBV13 and TRBJ2-3; maybe TRBD2 (7 bases). Germline V gene lookup returns CDR1 PRHDT and CDR2 FYEKMQ (reference sequence). V was cut by 3 bases and J by 4 bases, with 17 bases left in between. The CDR3 runs to 16 residues. The CDR3 is CASSFSQGRAADTQYF. The CDR3 bases are TGTGCCAGCAGCTTCTCCCAGGGGAGGGCCGCAGATACGCAGTATTTT.

The sample holds a few counts of this clonotype. This chain links TRBV20-1 with TRBJ2-1, with TRBD2 matching 12 bases. Germline trimming cut 2 bases from V and 1 base from J; bases unmatched to any gene: 3. Germline CDR1 is DFQATT and CDR2 is SNEGSKA (reference sequence). This CDR3 comprises 16 residues. Here the CDR3 reads CSARLAGGPSYNEQFF. For the CDR3, the DNA is TGCAGTGCTAGACTAGCGGGGGGGCCGTCCTACAATGAGCAGTTCTTC.

The V gene is TRBV12-5, the J gene TRBJ1-1; tentatively, D is TRBD1 (5 bases). Per the germline V gene, CDR1 is LGHNT and CDR2 is FRNRAP. The CDR3 extends over 15 amino acids. Deletions cut 3 bases from V and 1 base from J, with 12 bases between. CDR3 DNA sequence: TGTGCTAGTGGTTTAGGGCAGGGAAGGAACACTGAAGCTTTCTTT. It specifies CASGLGQGRNTEAFF.

The chain has TRBV7-2 and TRBJ1-2; D call uncertain. Trimming cost V 4 bases and J 5 bases, with 17 bases left between them. The CDR3 totals 15 residues. Germline V gives CDR1 SGHTA, CDR2 FQGNSA. This CDR3 is CASSSPAGNTYGYTF. DNA of the CDR3: TGTGCCAGCAGCTCCCCGGCGGGGAATACTTATGGCTACACCTTC. The full variable domain, completed using reference TRBV7-2 and TRBJ1-2, is GAGVSQSPSNKVTEKGKDVELRCDPISGHTALYWYRQSLGQGLEFLIYFQGNSAPDKSGLPSDRFSAERTGGSVSTLTIQRTQQEDSAVYLCASSSPAGNTYGYTFGSGTRLTVV.

This chain connects TRBV7-2 to TRBJ2-7; the match to TRBD2 covers 13 bases. Trimming removed 1 base from V and 4 bases from J; junction bases left unmatched: 4. The CDR3 length is 16 residues. Germline values: CDR1 SGHTA, CDR2 FQGNSA. The CDR3 bases are TGTGCCAGCAGCTTAGTAGGACTAGCGGGGGCGTACGAGCAGTACTTC. The encoded protein is CASSLVGLAGAYEQYF.

As for this clonotype: Just one base apart from a much larger clone, this may be a read error. The gene calls are TRBV2 and TRBJ2-7, with a tentative D call TRBD2 (6 bases). Germline V lookup: CDR1 SNHLY, CDR2 FYNNEI. This CDR3 spans 14 amino acids. CDR3 amino acids: CASRTLGGEYEQHF. The DNA for the CDR3 is TGTGCCAGCCGTACTCTGGGCGGGGAGTACGAGCAGCACTTC. Full variable domain (remainder filled in from reference TRBV2 and TRBJ2-7): EPEVTQTPSHQVTQMGQEVILRCVPISNHLYFYWYRQILGQKVEFLVSFYNNEISEKSEIFDDQFSVERPDGSNFTLKIRSTKLEDSAMYFCASRTLGGEYEQHFGPGTRLTVT.

Only a few counts were recorded for this clonotype. This chain links TRBV12-3 or TRBV12-4 with TRBJ2-7; TRBD2 matches at 11 bases. The CDR3 loop spans 15 amino acids. The V segment lost 6 bases and the J segment 1 base; nucleotides outside the gene matches: 5. The CDR3 region has the DNA TGTGCCAGCAGACAACTAGCGGGGGAGTCCTACGAGCAGTACTTC. Protein: CASRQLAGESYEQYF.

CDR3 residues: CASSRGTSGFYNEQFF. The CDR3 DNA follows: TGTGCCAGCAGCCGAGGGACTAGCGGGTTTTACAATGAGCAGTTCTTC. J is TRBJ2-1 and V is TRBV5-4, with TRBD2 matching over 12 bases. The CDR3 covers 16 residues. Germline V lookup: CDR1 SGHNT, CDR2 YYREEE (reference sequence). V trimming: 4 bases; J trimming: 4 bases; junction bases outside the gene matches: 6.

The gene calls are TRBV5-1 and TRBJ1-6, with D possibly being TRBD1 (5 bases). Trimming removed 0 bases at V and 8 bases at J, with 9 bases between. Germline CDR1 is SGHRS and CDR2 is YFSETQ. This CDR3 spans 14 amino acids. CDR3 region: CASSLGIGDSPLHF. CDR3 in DNA: TGCGCCAGCAGCTTGGGTATAGGGGATTCACCCCTCCACTTT. The full variable domain, rest sourced from reference TRBV5-1 and TRBJ1-6, is KAGVTQTPRYLIKTRGQQVTLSCSPISGHRSVSWYQQTPGQGLQFLFEYFSETQRNKGNFPGRFSGRQFSNSRSEMNVSTLELGDSALYLCASSLGIGDSPLHFGNGTRLTVT.

This chain joins TRBV4-1 and TRBJ2-1; D is unclear. Per germline, CDR1 MGHRA and CDR2 YSYEKL. Trimming left V 2 bases short and J 4 bases short, with 18 bases between. This CDR3 is 17 amino acids long. The CDR3 region has the DNA TGCGCCAGCAGCCAAACGACCCTTAGAGGAAAGTACAATGAGCAGTTCTTC. It encodes CASSQTTLRGKYNEQFF.

There are many counts of this clonotype. The chain is built from TRBV20-1 and TRBJ2-2; TRBD2 matches 7 bases. The CDR3 spans 14 residues. Germline trimming cut 3 bases from V and 7 bases from J; bases unmatched to any gene: 8. Germline V lookup: CDR1 DFQATT, CDR2 SNEGSKA (reference sequence). The CDR3 spells CSARGGGSDGELFF. CDR3 nucleotide sequence: TGCAGTGCTAGGGGTGGCGGGAGTGACGGGGAGCTGTTTTTT.

The chain is built from TRBV4-3 and TRBJ2-7; 7 bases fit TRBD2. The CDR3 runs to 15 residues. With V trimmed by 0 bases and J by 2 bases, 4 bases remained unmatched. Germline V gene data show CDR1 as LGHNA and CDR2 as YSLEER. The CDR3 DNA is TGCGCCAGCAGCCAAGAGACTAGCCCCACCTACGAGCAGTACTTC. Its protein is CASSQETSPTYEQYF.